A single sample is the source of the 27 T cell receptor beta chains below, sequenced in a study of neoadjuvant nivolumab and ipilimumab in lung cancer (TCRdb year 2020). The time point label of this sample denotes: pretherapy, before neoadjuvant immune checkpoint inhibitors. Library prep was done by the immunoSEQ multiplex PCR assay. Held by TCRdb, this immuneACCESS table contains in-frame sequences only and omits some clones. Under half of the omission traces to an unresolved V gene where checked; the cause of the rest is unknown. Here the sample has roughly 30,000 clones; around 80% occur a single time. In total, the top ten clones hold 6% to 7% of the sample. The sequencing here drew on peripheral blood, taken before neoadjuvant nivolumab, alone or with ipilimumab. The origin of the receptors is an adult with non-small cell lung cancer.

The V call is TRBV6-5, the J call TRBJ1-5; no definite D call. V gave up 6 bases and J gave up 5 bases, with 11 bases separating them. This CDR3 region has 13 residues. Germline CDR1 is MNHEY and CDR2 is SVGAGI. The CDR3 DNA is TGTGCCAGCAGGTTACAGATTGATCAGCCCCAGCATTTT. Residues: CASRLQIDQPQHF.

The V call is TRBV7-2, the J call TRBJ2-3; TRBD2 matches at 14 bases. V lost 5 bases, J lost 2 bases, and 6 bases stayed unmatched. CDR3 length: 17 residues. The V gene's germline CDR1 is SGHTA and CDR2 FQGNSA. This chain's CDR3 is CASSPRTSGGFTDTQYF. The DNA for the CDR3 is TGTGCCAGCAGCCCTCGGACTAGCGGGGGGTTCACAGATACGCAGTATTTT.

CDR3 nucleotide sequence: TGTGCCAGTTGGGTTAGCGGGGGGGGCACCGGGGAGCTGTTTTTT. Translated, it gives CASWVSGGGTGELFF. The V gene is TRBV19, the J gene TRBJ2-2; 11 positions agree with TRBD2. This CDR3 region has 15 residues. The J segment lost 4 bases and the V segment lost 8 bases, leaving 6 bases of the junction unmatched. Germline V gene sequence: CDR1 LNHDA, CDR2 SQIVND (reference sequence).

The chain joins TRBV29-1 to TRBJ2-1, with 7 nucleotides matching TRBD2. V dropped 2 bases and J dropped 8; count of bases not matched to a gene: 9. CDR1 is SQVTM and CDR2 is ANQGSEA in the germline V gene. The CDR3 has 14 residues. CDR3 nucleotide sequence: TGCAGCGTTGAAAGCCAGCGGGGTTTCTATGAGCAGTTCTTC. Its translation: CSVESQRGFYEQFF.

The chain links TRBV7-2 to TRBJ1-1; TRBD1 is a possible D gene (5 bases). Germline CDR1 is SGHTA and CDR2 is FQGNSA. The V end was cut by 2 bases, the J end by 4 bases, with 14 bases between. The CDR3 is 15 residues long. The CDR3 DNA reads TGTGCCAGCAGCTTACGAGGGGACCCTGGCACTGAAGCTTTCTTT. Amino acids: CASSLRGDPGTEAFF.

V usage is TRBV11-2 and J usage is TRBJ1-1; D perhaps matches TRBD1 (6 bases). V lost 0 bases and J 1 base, leaving 18 bases between the germline ends. Germline loops: CDR1 SGHAT, CDR2 FQNNGV. The CDR3 has 18 amino acids. CDR3 DNA sequence: TGTGCCAGCAGCTTAGATGGCGTGGGGACAAGGGGGAACACTGAAGCTTTCTTT. This sequence encodes CASSLDGVGTRGNTEAFF.

The CDR3 protein is CASTPGQGPGPLHF. The CDR3 DNA reads TGTGCCAGCACGCCAGGACAGGGGCCGGGACCCCTCCACTTT. The V gene is TRBV28, the J gene TRBJ1-6, with 9 nucleotides matching TRBD1. V shed 7 bases, J shed 12 bases, and the junction held 10 bases outside the gene matches. The germline V gene encodes CDR1 MDHEN and CDR2 SYDVKM. The CDR3 runs to 14 residues. The full variable domain, rest sourced from reference TRBV28 and TRBJ1-6, is DVKVTQSSRYLVKRTGEKVFLECVQDMDHENMFWYRQDPGLGLRLIYFSYDVKMKEKGDIPEGYSVSREKKERFSLILESASTNQTSMYLCASTPGQGPGPLHFGNGTRLTVT.

There are a few counts of this clone. The V gene is TRBV5-1, the J gene TRBJ1-3; D not certain. There are 13 residues in the CDR3. Germline V CDR1 and CDR2: SGHRS, YFSETQ. V was cut by 0 bases and J by 8 bases, with 9 bases left in between. CDR3 region: CASSLAEGYTIYF. The DNA for the CDR3 is TGCGCCAGCAGCTTGGCCGAAGGGTACACCATATATTTT. Together with reference TRBV5-1 and TRBJ1-3, the CDR3 gives the full variable domain: KAGVTQTPRYLIKTRGQQVTLSCSPISGHRSVSWYQQTPGQGLQFLFEYFSETQRNKGNFPGRFSGRQFSNSRSEMNVSTLELGDSALYLCASSLAEGYTIYFGEGSWLTVV.

This clone was detected only a few times. The chain links TRBV11-1 to TRBJ2-7; no definite D call. The CDR3 is 13 residues long. Trimming stripped 3 bases from V and 1 base from J, with 7 bases between. Germline values: CDR1 SGHAT, CDR2 FQDESV (reference sequence). This chain's CDR3 is CASSFSLSYEQYF. The CDR3 DNA sequence: TGTGCCAGCAGCTTCTCATTATCCTACGAGCAGTACTTC. Drawing the rest from reference TRBV11-1 and TRBJ2-7, the complete variable domain is EAEVAQSPRYKITEKSQAVAFWCDPISGHATLYWYRQILGQGPELLVQFQDESVVDDSQLPKDRFSAERLKGVDSTLKIQPAELGDSAMYLCASSFSLSYEQYFGPGTRLTVT.

V gene TRBV5-1 combines with J gene TRBJ2-3, with 7 bases aligning to TRBD1. The CDR3 has 14 amino acids. The germline gives CDR1 SGHRS, CDR2 YFSETQ. Trimming removed 4 bases from V and 8 bases from J; junction bases left unmatched: 10. The DNA of the CDR3 is TGCGCCAGCAGCATCCGCCGGGACAGTGGTACGCAGTATTTT. It codes for CASSIRRDSGTQYF.

This clone was counted once. V usage is TRBV6-5 and J usage is TRBJ2-5, with 8 positions matching TRBD1. The length of the CDR3 is 15 residues. V lost 2 bases to trimming and J lost 5 bases; unmatched junction nucleotides: 7. CDR1 and CDR2 (germline): MNHEY, SVGAGI. The CDR3 coding sequence is TGTGCCAGCAGTTACGGGCAGGGGGCTGGGGAGACCCAGTACTTC. Translating it yields CASSYGQGAGETQYF.

The chain has TRBV9 and TRBJ1-6; 11 nucleotides line up with TRBD1. Germline assignment: CDR1 SGDLS and CDR2 YYNGEE. V lost 5 bases and J lost 8; bases outside the gene matches: 3. The CDR3 is 14 amino acids. The CDR3 nucleotides are TGTGCCAGCAGTCGGGACAGGGGGGATTCACCCCTCCACTTT. Amino acid sequence: CASSRDRGDSPLHF. Based on the CDR3 plus reference TRBV9 and TRBJ1-6, the full variable domain is DSGVTQTPKHLITATGQRVTLRCSPRSGDLSVYWYQQSLDQGLQFLIQYYNGEERAKGNILERFSAQQFPDLHSELNLSSLELGDSALYFCASSRDRGDSPLHFGNGTRLTVT.

This clone was counted a few times. The gene calls are TRBV6-5 and TRBJ1-1; D is undetermined. Germline V CDR1 and CDR2: MNHEY, SVGAGI. The CDR3 contains 14 residues. V lost 4 bases and J lost 2, with 11 bases in between. CDR3 sequence: CASSSGLGNTEAFF. CDR3 coding DNA: TGTGCCAGCAGTTCCGGCCTGGGAAACACTGAAGCTTTCTTT.

J is TRBJ2-5 and V is TRBV7-3; 8 bases match TRBD2. This CDR3 has 16 amino acids. CDR1 and CDR2 (germline): SGHTA, FQGTGA. The J segment lost 0 bases and the V segment lost 2 bases, leaving 5 bases of the junction unmatched. CDR3 DNA sequence: TGTGCCAGCAGCTTAGGTGCTAGCGGGTACCAAGAGACCCAGTACTTC. Translation gives CASSLGASGYQETQYF.

V usage is TRBV7-2 and J usage is TRBJ2-1, with 10 bases identical to TRBD1. The junction had 6 bases not matched to a gene; V was cut back by 5 bases and J by 8 bases. The CDR3 contains 14 residues. CDR1 and CDR2 (germline): SGHTA, FQGNSA. This CDR3 reads CASSLGTGVDEQFF. CDR3 DNA: TGTGCCAGCAGCCTCGGGACAGGGGTCGATGAGCAGTTCTTC.

The V and J genes are TRBV4-2 and TRBJ2-7, with D maybe TRBD2 (5 bases). Germline assignment: CDR1 LGHNA and CDR2 YNFKEQ. V lost 0 bases and J lost 6, with 15 bases in between. This CDR3 region has 15 residues. CDR3 in amino acids: CASSQEGREVGEQYF. In nucleotides, the CDR3 is TGTGCCAGCAGCCAAGAGGGGAGAGAAGTAGGCGAGCAGTACTTC.

The chain couples TRBV7-9 to TRBJ1-1; no reliable D call. Trimming took 2 bases from V and 8 from J, leaving 6 bases between them. This CDR3 has 11 residues. Germline V gene data show CDR1 as SEHNR and CDR2 as FQNEAQ (reference sequence). The CDR3 bases are TGTGCCAGCAGCTTAAGGGCAGAAGCTTTCTTT. Amino acid sequence: CASSLRAEAFF.

The rearrangement joins TRBV5-4 to TRBJ1-2; possibly TRBD1 for D (5 bases). V was pared by 4 bases and J by 0 bases, with 13 bases between. Germline assignment: CDR1 SGHNT and CDR2 YYREEE (reference sequence). The CDR3 covers 15 residues. This CDR3 reads CASSLDSNSNYGYTF. The CDR3 nucleotides read TGTGCCAGCAGCCTAGACAGTAACTCTAACTATGGCTACACCTTC.

The V and J genes are TRBV18 and TRBJ1-1, with 9 bases aligning to TRBD1. The germline V gene has CDR1 KGHSH and CDR2 LQKENI. J was trimmed by 5 bases and V by 5 bases; bases with no gene match: 9. The CDR3 sequence is 15 residues long. CDR3 loop: CASSSQAQGATEAFF. CDR3 nucleotide sequence: TGTGCCAGCTCATCCCAGGCACAGGGGGCAACTGAAGCTTTCTTT.

The rearrangement links TRBV10-3 to TRBJ1-1, with TRBD1 as a possible D gene (5 bases). The CDR3 is 13 amino acids. Trimming removed 3 bases at V and 1 base at J, with 6 bases between. Germline CDR1 reads ENHRY; CDR2 reads SYGVKD. DNA of the CDR3: TGTGCCATCAGTGACAGGGCGAACACTGAAGCTTTCTTT. This encodes CAISDRANTEAFF.

The chain combines TRBV27 with TRBJ1-2; the match to TRBD1 covers 9 bases. The CDR3 runs 18 residues. Germline lookup yields CDR1 MNHEY and CDR2 SMNVEV (reference sequence). Unmatched junction bases numbered 19, after V lost 7 bases and J lost 4 bases. The CDR3 coding sequence is TGTGCCAGCAAGGAAGTCTTTCCTGGGACAGGGAAGCTCTATGGCTACACCTTC. This codes for CASKEVFPGTGKLYGYTF.

This clone was observed a handful of times. This chain links TRBV6-5 with TRBJ2-2; 9 bases align to TRBD1. The CDR3 is 14 residues long. Germline CDR1 and CDR2: MNHEY and SVGAGI. V shed 5 bases and J 7 bases; nucleotides not matched to a gene: 5. The CDR3 DNA sequence: TGTGCCAGCAGTACAGGGGGCGCGGTCGGGGAGCTGTTTTTT. Residues: CASSTGGAVGELFF.

The V and J genes are TRBV5-1 and TRBJ2-5; 8 nucleotides line up with TRBD2. In germline, CDR1 is SGHRS, CDR2 YFSETQ. The V and J ends lost 3 bases and 3 bases, in that order; junction bases with no gene match: 10. The CDR3 sequence is 16 residues long. The CDR3 reads CASSSVTTSAKETQYF. The CDR3 bases are TGCGCCAGCAGCTCCGTGACGACTAGCGCGAAAGAGACCCAGTACTTC.

The chain carries TRBV5-6 and TRBJ2-5, with 8 bases matching TRBD2. Germline CDR1 reads SGHDT; CDR2 reads YYEEEE. This CDR3 has 17 residues. The ends lost 4 bases at V and 3 bases at J; junction bases unmatched: 14. CDR3 nucleotide sequence: TGTGCCAGCAGCGCCCTTTGGTTAGCGGGATTAGAAGAGACCCAGTACTTC. Translation gives CASSALWLAGLEETQYF. Variable domain in full (rest from reference TRBV5-6 and TRBJ2-5): DAGVTQSPTHLIKTRGQQVTLRCSPKSGHDTVSWYQQALGQGPQFIFQYYEEEERQRGNFPDRFSGHQFPNYSSELNVNALLLGDSALYLCASSALWLAGLEETQYFGPGTRLLVL.

The V gene is TRBV7-2, the J gene TRBJ2-3; TRBD2 matches 9 bases. The CDR3 runs to 14 residues. The junction had 3 bases not matched to a gene; V was cut back by 5 bases and J by 3 bases. CDR1 is SGHTA and CDR2 is FQGNSA in the germline V gene. The CDR3 region is CASSPSGGTDTQYF. The DNA of the CDR3 is TGTGCCAGCAGCCCAAGCGGGGGGACAGATACGCAGTATTTT.

This clone counts as medium-sized. The gene calls are TRBV9 and TRBJ1-2; TRBD1 might be the D (5 bases). CDR1 is SGDLS, CDR2 YYNGEE, per germline. CDR3 size: 13 residues. Trimming stripped 0 bases from V and 8 bases from J, with 11 bases between. CDR3 sequence reads: CASSVEGGEGYTF. CDR3 nucleotide sequence: TGTGCCAGCAGCGTAGAAGGAGGGGAAGGCTACACCTTC.

This clone was observed a few times. The chain links TRBV5-4 to TRBJ2-1, with TRBD2 matching over 10 bases. The CDR3 length is 18 residues. Germline CDR1 is SGHNT and CDR2 is YYREEE (reference sequence). The V and J ends lost 1 base and 5 bases, in that order; junction bases with no gene match: 12. CDR3: CASSLRWSGGAVNNEQFF. The CDR3 region has the DNA TGTGCCAGCAGCTTGAGGTGGAGCGGGGGGGCCGTGAACAATGAGCAGTTCTTC.